This paragraph reports one T cell receptor (beta chain). What it recognizes is unknown. A read error may produce the germline difference seen at one junction end. Only in-frame clones appear in the TCRdb table, and some are missing; sequencing was by immunoSEQ multiplex PCR. This sample has roughly 100,000 clones, with over 85% found just once. This record comes from a study of graft-versus-host responses after intestinal transplantation. Study information: As for transplant type, recipients had multivisceral, liver-intestinal, or isolated intestinal grafts. Uniformly, recipients were administered anti-thymocyte globulin induction with subsequent tacrolimus and steroids for roughly three years. General study results and limits: Individuals carrying graft-donor T cell macrochimerism showed high graft-versus-host to host-versus-graft clonal ratios in allografts. Recipient bone marrow held GvH clones, some seen earlier in ileum or blood.

The CDR3 totals 16 residues. The germline gives CDR1 SGHTA, CDR2 FQGTGA. The chain uses TRBV7-3 and TRBJ2-3; 8 positions match TRBD2. The sample was unstimulated CD8+ T cells sorted from spleen or lymph node cells, taken before intestinal transplant. The sequence came from a human donor who received an intestinal transplant. CDR3: CANQFRGGGHTNTQYF. DNA for the CDR3: TGTGCCAACCAATTTCGGGGCGGGGGGCACACAAATACGCAGTATTTT.